A selection of T cell receptor beta chains follows, all from one sample in a study of CD8 T cells in Susac syndrome. TCRdb recomputed calls from the immunoSEQ multiplex PCR reads with MiXCR, one row per CDR3 protein. The sample has 100,000 to 150,000 distinct CDR3 sequences; 93% are singletons. The specimen was CD4+ T cells from PBMCs. The receptor source for this set is a human donor with multiple sclerosis. Each CDR3 is given with its conserved first and last residue. The D gene is left open where the match is weak. The size field is filled for only some rows; it gives once, few, many or a size class.

j_call,cdr3_length,clone_size,v_call,d_call,cdr3_nt,cdr3_aa
TRBJ1-4,12,once,TRBV19,.,TGTGCCAGTAGTGAGGTAGGAGGAAAACTGTTTTTT,CASSEVGGKLFF
TRBJ1-1,15,.,TRBV19,.,TGTGCCAGCCGCCTCGGCCTGGCCATGAACACTGAAGCTTTCTTT,CASRLGLAMNTEAFF
TRBJ2-6,15,few,TRBV12-3/TRBV12-4,.,TGTGCCAGCAGTCTCCAGGGATCCGGGGCCAACGTCCTGACTTTC,CASSLQGSGANVLTF
TRBJ1-2,13,.,TRBV2,.,TGTGCCAGCAGTGAACCGGGAGCAGGGGGCTACACCTTC,CASSEPGAGGYTF
TRBJ1-1,14,once,TRBV4-1,TRBD1,TGCGCCAGCAGCCAGACAGGGCAGCTCACTGAAGCTTTCTTT,CASSQTGQLTEAFF
TRBJ1-4,12,.,TRBV3-1,.,TGTGCCAGCAGCCAAGATCCGATCGTACTGTTTTTT,CASSQDPIVLFF
TRBJ1-5,13,.,TRBV6-1,.,TGTGCCAGCAGCCAAAGATGGGATCAGCCCCAGCATTTT,CASSQRWDQPQHF
TRBJ1-1,14,.,TRBV4-3,.,TGCGCCAGCAGCCAAGATCGAGGAAACACTGAAGCTTTCTTT,CASSQDRGNTEAFF
TRBJ2-5,16,.,TRBV4-1,TRBD2,TGCGCCAGCAGCCAGGGACGGGGGGGCCGCCAAGAGACCCAGTACTTC,CASSQGRGGRQETQYF
TRBJ2-5,12,once,TRBV10-3,.,TGTGCCATCAAGGGACGGCAAGAGACCCAGTACTTC,CAIKGRQETQYF
TRBJ2-7,13,.,TRBV2,TRBD1,TGTGCCAGCAGTGAGACAGGGCGGTACGAGCAGTACTTC,CASSETGRYEQYF
TRBJ1-3,12,few,TRBV7-2,.,TGTGCCAGCAGTTACTCTGGAAACACCATATATTTT,CASSYSGNTIYF
TRBJ1-5,14,.,TRBV28,.,TGTGCCAGCACCCTGCGGGGTAGCAATCAGCCCCAGCATTTT,CASTLRGSNQPQHF
TRBJ1-5,13,.,TRBV12-5,.,TGTGCTAGTGGTTCGGGCCTAGGCCAGCCCCAGCATTTT,CASGSGLGQPQHF
TRBJ2-5,11,.,TRBV20-1,.,TGCAGTGCTGCGGACCAGGAGACCCAGTACTTC,CSAADQETQYF
TRBJ2-4,16,once,TRBV6-4,.,TGTGCCAGCAGTTTCCAGGGGAGAGGGGCCAAAAACATTCAGTACTTC,CASSFQGRGAKNIQYF
TRBJ2-6,18,.,TRBV4-2,.,TGTGCCAGCAGCCAGAAGATAGGGGGGAGCTCTGGGGCCAACGTCCTGACTTTC,CASSQKIGGSSGANVLTF
TRBJ2-1,10,.,TRBV29-1,.,TGCAGCGTTGGAACTAATGAGCAGTTCTTC,CSVGTNEQFF
TRBJ1-4,14,once,TRBV10-3,.,TGTGCCATCAGTACGTCCAATACTAATGAAAAACTGTTTTTT,CAISTSNTNEKLFF
TRBJ1-6,15,.,TRBV27,.,TGTGCCAGCCACGTCGGGAGCTCCTATAATTCACCCCTCCACTTT,CASHVGSSYNSPLHF
TRBJ1-5,13,.,TRBV29-1,.,TGCAGCGTTGCCGAGGGGATCAGGCAGCCCCAGCATTTT,CSVAEGIRQPQHF
TRBJ1-2,14,.,TRBV5-6,.,TGTGCCAGCAGCTTGGAAGGCAGGGGCTATGGCTACACCTTC,CASSLEGRGYGYTF
TRBJ1-1,12,.,TRBV20-1,.,TGCAGTGCTAGACCGACAAGGCAGGGAGCTTTCTTT,CSARPTRQGAFF
TRBJ2-3,20,.,TRBV4-2,.,TGTGCCAGCAGCCACTACCGGGACCGACGATACCCTTCTAGCACAGATACGCAGTATTTT,CASSHYRDRRYPSSTDTQYF
TRBJ2-2,14,.,TRBV18,.,TGTGCCAGCTCAGTCCAGGGACCCACCGGGGAGCTGTTTTTT,CASSVQGPTGELFF
TRBJ1-1,13,.,TRBV27,.,TGTGCCAGCAAACCCCGGGGGAACACTGAAGCTTTCTTT,CASKPRGNTEAFF
TRBJ1-2,13,once,TRBV20-1,.,TGCAGTGCTAGACTAACCGAAAACTATGGCTACACCTTC,CSARLTENYGYTF
TRBJ2-5,15,.,TRBV25-1,TRBD2,TGTGCCAGCAGTGAATACCGGGGGGGCCAAGAGACCCAGTACTTC,CASSEYRGGQETQYF
TRBJ1-1,13,.,TRBV6-6,.,TGTGCCAGCAGTTACGAAGAAGGAACTGAAGCTTTCTTT,CASSYEEGTEAFF
TRBJ2-7,16,.,TRBV4-3,TRBD2,TGCGCCAGCAGCCAAGATAAAGGGACTAACTCCTACGAGCAGTACTTC,CASSQDKGTNSYEQYF
TRBJ2-2,13,once,TRBV20-1,.,TGCAGTGCTAGAGATCGAGAATTCGGGGAGCTGTTTTTT,CSARDREFGELFF
TRBJ2-1,13,.,TRBV15,TRBD1,TGTGCCACCGGAGCGGGACAGGGGGATCAGCAGTTCTTC,CATGAGQGDQQFF
TRBJ2-7,8,.,TRBV29-1,.,TGCAGCGTTGTTGAGCAGTACTTC,CSVVEQYF
TRBJ1-2,16,few,TRBV3-1,TRBD1,TGTGCCAGCAGCCCGGGCGGGGACAGAGCCTACTATGGCTACACCTTC,CASSPGGDRAYYGYTF
TRBJ2-1,11,.,TRBV11-1,.,TGTGCCAGCAGCTTTGGCGGCGAGCAGTTCTTC,CASSFGGEQFF
TRBJ1-2,11,.,TRBV6-5,.,TGTGCCAGCAGCGGGAACTATGGCTACACCTTC,CASSGNYGYTF
TRBJ1-1,14,.,TRBV15,TRBD1,TGTGCCACCAGCAGAGGACAGGGCAACACTGAAGCTTTCTTT,CATSRGQGNTEAFF
TRBJ1-4,14,.,TRBV5-1,.,TGCGCCAGCAGCTTGGGTCAGGGTGATGAAAAACTGTTTTTT,CASSLGQGDEKLFF
TRBJ1-4,14,.,TRBV30,TRBD1,TGTGCCGGCGGACAGGGGATGAGGGATGAAAAACTGTTTTTT,CAGGQGMRDEKLFF
TRBJ1-2,14,.,TRBV7-3,.,TGTGCCAGCAGCTTAACGCCGGATGGGCGCGGCTACACCTTC,CASSLTPDGRGYTF
TRBJ2-7,11,.,TRBV30,.,TGTGCCTGGAACGGCGGGGCCTCCGAGTACTTC,CAWNGGASEYF
TRBJ2-2,18,.,TRBV5-4,.,TGTGCCAGCAGCTTTGGTCGGACCACAAACCCGAACACCGGGGAGCTGTTTTTT,CASSFGRTTNPNTGELFF
TRBJ2-3,15,.,TRBV5-1,TRBD2,TGCGCCAGCAGCTTCAATGGCGGGGGGATGGATACGCAGTATTTT,CASSFNGGGMDTQYF
TRBJ2-1,13,.,TRBV3-1,.,TGTGCCAGCAGGGGGTGGAACAACGATGAGCAGTTCTTC,CASRGWNNDEQFF
TRBJ2-1,17,.,TRBV28,TRBD2,TGTGCCAGCAGTCCTCAGACTAGCGGGGGGTCCTACAATGAGCAGTTCTTC,CASSPQTSGGSYNEQFF